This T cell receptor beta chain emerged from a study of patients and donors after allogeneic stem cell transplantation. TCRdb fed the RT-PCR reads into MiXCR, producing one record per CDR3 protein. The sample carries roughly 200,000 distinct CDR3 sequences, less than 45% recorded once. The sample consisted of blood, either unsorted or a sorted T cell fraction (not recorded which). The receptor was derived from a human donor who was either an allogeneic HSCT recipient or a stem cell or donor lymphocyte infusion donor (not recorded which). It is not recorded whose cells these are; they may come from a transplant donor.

CDR3 loop: CASSLGPLRGGAPGWQYF. CDR3 DNA sequence: TGCGCCAGCAGCTTGGGGCCCCTCCGAGGAGGGGCCCCGGGATGGCAGTATTTT. The gene calls are TRBV5-1 and TRBJ2-3; TRBD2 is a possible D gene (6 bases). The CDR3 contains 18 residues. V lost 0 bases to trimming and J lost 11 bases, with 28 bases between them. Germline V gene data show CDR1 as SGHRS and CDR2 as YFSETQ.